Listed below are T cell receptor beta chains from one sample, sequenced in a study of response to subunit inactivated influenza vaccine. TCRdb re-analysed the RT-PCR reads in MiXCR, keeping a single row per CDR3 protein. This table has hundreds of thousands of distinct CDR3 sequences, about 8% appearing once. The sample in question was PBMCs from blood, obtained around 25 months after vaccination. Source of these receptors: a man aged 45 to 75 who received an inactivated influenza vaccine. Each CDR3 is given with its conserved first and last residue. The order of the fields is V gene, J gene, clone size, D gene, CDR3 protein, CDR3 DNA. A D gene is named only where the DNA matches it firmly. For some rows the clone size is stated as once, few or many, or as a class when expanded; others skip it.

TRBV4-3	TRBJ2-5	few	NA	CASSQDGLETQYF	TGCGCCAGCAGCCAAGATGGTTTGGAGACCCAGTACTTC
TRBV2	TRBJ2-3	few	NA	CASSERLPSTDTQYF	TGTGCCAGCAGTGAACGGTTACCTAGCACAGATACGCAGTATTTT
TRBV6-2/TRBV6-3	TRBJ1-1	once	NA	CARRVLQGQDTEAFF	TGTGCCAGGCGAGTTTTACAGGGACAAGACACTGAAGCTTTCTTT
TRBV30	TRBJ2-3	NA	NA	CAWSVVSGADTQYF	TGTGCCTGGAGTGTAGTTAGCGGTGCAGATACGCAGTATTTT
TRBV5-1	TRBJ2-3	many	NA	CASSLDGGPQDTQYF	TGCGCCAGCAGCTTGGACGGGGGGCCGCAAGATACGCAGTATTTT
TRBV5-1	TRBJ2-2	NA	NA	CASSLARTGDGELFF	TGCGCCAGCAGCTTGGCACGGACTGGTGACGGGGAGCTGTTTTTT
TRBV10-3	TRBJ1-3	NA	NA	CAITTGGLGNTIYF	TGTGCCATCACGACTGGCGGCCTAGGAAACACCATATATTTT
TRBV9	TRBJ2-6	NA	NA	CASSPSPAGPAGANVLTF	TGTGCCAGCAGCCCATCACCAGCTGGCCCCGCCGGGGCCAACGTCCTGACTTTC
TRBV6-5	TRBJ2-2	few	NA	CASSYSYSAVRNTGELFF	TGTGCCAGCAGTTACTCGTATTCGGCAGTGAGGAACACCGGGGAGCTGTTTTTT
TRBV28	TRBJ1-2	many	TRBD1	CAARDSLRGYTF	TGTGCCGCCCGGGACAGCCTTCGTGGCTACACCTTC
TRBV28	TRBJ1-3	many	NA	CASWRSNLRNTIYF	TGTGCCAGCTGGCGGTCAAACCTACGAAACACCATATATTTT
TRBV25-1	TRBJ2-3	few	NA	CASSAGLGPDTQYF	TGTGCCAGCAGTGCCGGTCTAGGGCCAGATACGCAGTATTTT
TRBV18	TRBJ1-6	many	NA	CASSLRDEDSPLHF	TGTGCCAGCTCACTCCGGGACGAGGATTCACCCCTCCACTTT
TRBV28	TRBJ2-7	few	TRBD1	CASSPTGGLSYEQYF	TGTGCCAGCAGCCCTACAGGGGGCCTCTCCTACGAGCAGTACTTC
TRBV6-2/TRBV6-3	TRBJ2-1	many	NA	CASSYAGRLYNEQFF	TGTGCCAGCAGTTACGCGGGACGATTATACAATGAGCAGTTCTTC
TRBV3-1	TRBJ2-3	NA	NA	CASSQDGHGTDTQYF	TGTGCCAGCAGCCAAGATGGGCATGGCACAGATACGCAGTATTTT